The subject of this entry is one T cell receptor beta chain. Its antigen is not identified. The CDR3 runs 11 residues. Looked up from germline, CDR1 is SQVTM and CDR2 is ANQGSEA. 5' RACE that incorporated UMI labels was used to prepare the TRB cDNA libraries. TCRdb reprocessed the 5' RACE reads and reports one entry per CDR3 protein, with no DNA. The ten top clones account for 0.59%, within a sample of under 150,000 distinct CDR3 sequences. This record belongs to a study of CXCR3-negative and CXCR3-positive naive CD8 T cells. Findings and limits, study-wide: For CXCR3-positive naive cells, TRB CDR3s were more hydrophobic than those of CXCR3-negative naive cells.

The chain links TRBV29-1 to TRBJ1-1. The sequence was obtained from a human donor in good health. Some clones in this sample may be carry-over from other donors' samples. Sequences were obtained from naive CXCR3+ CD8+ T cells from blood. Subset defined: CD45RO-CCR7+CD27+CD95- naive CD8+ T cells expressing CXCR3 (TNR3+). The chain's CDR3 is CSVVEWTEAFF. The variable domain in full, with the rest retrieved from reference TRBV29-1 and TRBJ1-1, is SAVISQKPSRDICQRGTSLTIQCQVDSQVTMMFWYRQQPGQSLTLIATANQGSEATYESGFVIDKFPISRPNLTFSTLTVSNMSPEDSSIYLCSVVEWTEAFFGQGTRLTVV.